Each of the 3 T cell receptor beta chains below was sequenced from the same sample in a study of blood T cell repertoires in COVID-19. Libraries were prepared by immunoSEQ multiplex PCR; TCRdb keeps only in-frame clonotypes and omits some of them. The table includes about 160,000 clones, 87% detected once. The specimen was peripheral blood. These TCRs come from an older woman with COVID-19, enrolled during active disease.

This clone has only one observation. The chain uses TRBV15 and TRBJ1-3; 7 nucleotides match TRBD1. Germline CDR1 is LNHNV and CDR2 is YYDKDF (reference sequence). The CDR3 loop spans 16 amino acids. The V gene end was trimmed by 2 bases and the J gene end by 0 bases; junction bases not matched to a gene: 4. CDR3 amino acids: CATSRPQGVSGNTIYF. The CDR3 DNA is TGTGCCACCAGCAGACCCCAGGGGGTCTCTGGAAACACCATATATTTT.

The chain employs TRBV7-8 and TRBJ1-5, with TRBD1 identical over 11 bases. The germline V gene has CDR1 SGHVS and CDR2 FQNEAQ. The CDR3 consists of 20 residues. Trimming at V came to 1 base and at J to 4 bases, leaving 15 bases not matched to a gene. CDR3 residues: CASSLGVYWTGGATNQPQHF. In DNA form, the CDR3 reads TGTGCCAGCAGCTTAGGAGTTTATTGGACAGGGGGCGCAACAAATCAGCCCCAGCATTTT.

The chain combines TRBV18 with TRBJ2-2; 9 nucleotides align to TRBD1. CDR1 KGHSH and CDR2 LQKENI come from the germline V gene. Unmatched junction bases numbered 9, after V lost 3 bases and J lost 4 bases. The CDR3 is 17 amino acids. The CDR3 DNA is TGTGCCAGCTCACCCCTTCCCGGGACAGGGCTCACCGGGGAGCTGTTTTTT. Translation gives CASSPLPGTGLTGELFF. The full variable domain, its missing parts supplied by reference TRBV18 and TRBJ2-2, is NAGVMQNPRHLVRRRGQEARLRCSPMKGHSHVYWYRQLPEEGLKFMVYLQKENIIDESGMPKERFSAEFPKEGPSILRIQQVVRGDSAAYFCASSPLPGTGLTGELFFGEGSRLTVL.